These 25 T cell receptor beta chains were all obtained from the same sample, sequenced in a study of T cells after yellow fever vaccination. Using its own MiXCR run on the 5' RACE reads, TCRdb lists one record per CDR3 protein. Here the sample spans 65,000 to 90,000 distinct CDR3 sequences, 10% to 15% being singletons. Sequencing was performed on CD8+ T cells not binding an NS4B(214-222) dextramer, sorted from PBMCs, taken roughly 23 days after the first yellow fever vaccination. These receptors originate from a young man who received the YFV17D yellow fever vaccine.

The CDR3 spells CASSHGLDQDGYTF. CDR3 in DNA: TGTGCCAGCAGTCACGGTTTGGACCAGGATGGCTACACCTTC. The chain uses TRBV27 and TRBJ1-2, with unresolved D. From germline, CDR1 is MNHEY and CDR2 SMNVEV (reference sequence). The CDR3 loop spans 14 amino acids. V dropped 5 bases and J dropped 6 bases, with 16 bases sitting between them.

This clonotype was detected a few times. CDR3 DNA sequence: TGCGCCAGCAGCTTGGAAGACTACACAGATACGCAGTATTTT. Encoded protein: CASSLEDYTDTQYF. The rearrangement links TRBV5-1 to TRBJ2-3; tentative D call: TRBD2 (5 bases). V was clipped by 0 bases and J by 2 bases, with 7 bases between them. The germline gives CDR1 SGHRS, CDR2 YFSETQ. CDR3 length: 14 amino acids.

This chain uses TRBV20-1 with TRBJ2-7, with D perhaps TRBD2 (6 bases). The CDR3 spans 14 residues. CDR1 DFQATT and CDR2 SNEGSKA come from the germline V gene (reference sequence). With 3 bases removed from V and 6 bases from J, the gap between germline ends came to 18 bases. CDR3 sequence reads: CSASPGLGGGEQYF. The CDR3 DNA is TGCAGTGCTAGCCCGGGACTGGGAGGAGGCGAGCAGTACTTC.

This clonotype has a handful of counts. This rearrangement joins TRBV12-3 or TRBV12-4 to TRBJ1-2; maybe TRBD1 (5 bases). This CDR3 region has 14 residues. V lost 7 bases and J lost 2, with 14 bases in between. The CDR3 DNA follows: TGTGCCAGCACCCTGGGGGGAACCAACTATGGCTACACCTTC. This codes for CASTLGGTNYGYTF.

This chain links TRBV7-8 with TRBJ2-2; no reliable D call. The CDR3 spans 17 residues. Deletions cut 1 base from V and 0 bases from J, with 12 bases between. Per the germline V gene, CDR1 is SGHVS and CDR2 is FQNEAQ. CDR3 nucleotide sequence: TGTGCCAGCAGCTTAGAACGGGCAGACGCGAACACCGGGGAGCTGTTTTTT. Its translation is CASSLERADANTGELFF.

The chain uses TRBV12-3 or TRBV12-4 and TRBJ2-3, with D possibly TRBD2 on 5 matching bases. Trimming took 4 bases from V and 2 from J, leaving 13 bases between them. The CDR3 sequence is 15 residues long. DNA for the CDR3: TGTGCCAGCAGTTCTCTGGGAGTAGTCACAGATACGCAGTATTTT. It encodes CASSSLGVVTDTQYF.

This chain's CDR3 is CASRGGVYEQFF. The CDR3 DNA reads TGTGCCAGCAGGGGGGGAGTCTATGAGCAGTTCTTC. The V gene is TRBV6-1, the J gene TRBJ2-1; D is perhaps TRBD2 (6 bases). Trimming removed 6 bases from V and 8 bases from J, with 11 bases in between. The CDR3 is 12 amino acids. Per the germline V gene, CDR1 is MNHNS and CDR2 is SASEGT.

This chain links TRBV30 with TRBJ1-6; no firm D call. Trimming removed 4 bases at V and 0 bases at J, with 10 bases between. The CDR3 runs to 15 residues. CDR1 is GTSNPN, CDR2 SVGIG, per germline (reference sequence). The CDR3 nucleotides are TGTGCCTGGAACCCGAGCCGCTCCTATAATTCACCCCTCCACTTT. Translated, it gives CAWNPSRSYNSPLHF.

This clonotype has just a few counts. This chain uses TRBV5-6 with TRBJ2-1; a weak D match, TRBD2 (5 bases). The CDR3 spans 14 residues. Deletions cut 9 bases from V and 8 bases from J, with 21 bases between. The germline CDR1 and CDR2 sequences are SGHDT and YYEEEE. In nucleotides, the CDR3 is TGTGCCACCGCCCTCGAAGGTACGAGGGATGAGCAGTTCTTC. This translates into CATALEGTRDEQFF.

This clonotype has just a few counts. This chain joins TRBV13 and TRBJ2-5, with 9 positions matching TRBD2. CDR1 PRHDT and CDR2 FYEKMQ come from the germline V gene (reference sequence). After removal of 6 bases from V and 0 bases from J, the junction contained 2 bases not matched to a gene. This CDR3 spans 14 amino acids. DNA of the CDR3: TGTGCCAGCAGGGCGGGAGGGCACCAAGAGACCCAGTACTTC. It yields the protein CASRAGGHQETQYF.

The CDR3 sequence is CASSSTVGGYTF. The CDR3 DNA follows: TGTGCCAGCAGTTCCACAGTAGGAGGCTACACCTTC. The chain carries TRBV12-3 or TRBV12-4 and TRBJ1-2, with D unclear. The CDR3 contains 12 residues. V was shortened by 4 bases and J by 8 bases, with 11 bases between the two germline ends.

This clonotype was seen only a few times. The gene calls are TRBV6-2 or TRBV6-3 and TRBJ1-1; D may be TRBD1 (5 bases). Trimming shortened V by 8 bases and J by 3 bases, and 16 bases separated the two germline ends. Per germline, CDR1 MNHEY and CDR2 SVGEGT. The CDR3 spans 14 residues. The CDR3 DNA is TGTGCCAGCCGGGCGAGGGGACGGTACACTGAAGCTTTCTTT. Amino acids: CASRARGRYTEAFF.

In its sample, this clonotype was seen a few times. The chain couples TRBV7-6 to TRBJ2-2; D is undetermined. Germline V lookup: CDR1 SGHVS, CDR2 FNYEAQ. The CDR3 covers 15 residues. Trimming removed 3 bases at V and 1 base at J, with 9 bases between. CDR3 protein: CASSFLPRNTGELFF. CDR3 coding DNA: TGTGCCAGCAGCTTCCTACCCCGGAACACCGGGGAGCTGTTTTTT.

This clonotype was found a few times. The V gene is TRBV4-1, the J gene TRBJ2-3; 12 positions agree with TRBD2. The ends lost 2 bases at V and 2 bases at J; junction bases unmatched: 2. CDR1 and CDR2 from the germline V gene are MGHRA and YSYEKL. CDR3 length: 16 residues. CDR3 amino acids: CASSQLAGGVTDTQYF. DNA of the CDR3: TGCGCCAGCAGCCAACTAGCGGGGGGGGTCACAGATACGCAGTATTTT.

The rearrangement joins TRBV7-8 to TRBJ2-7; TRBD2 agrees at 11 bases. Looked up from germline, CDR1 is SGHVS and CDR2 is FQNEAQ. CDR3 size: 18 residues. After removal of 5 bases from V and 6 bases from J, the junction contained 18 bases not matched to a gene. DNA for the CDR3: TGTGCCAGCAGCGGTAGGGTCCTAGCGGGGGGCCCAGACGGCGAGCAGTACTTC. Its protein is CASSGRVLAGGPDGEQYF.

The V and J genes are TRBV7-9 and TRBJ2-7; a weak D match, TRBD2 (5 bases). With 4 bases removed from V and 7 bases from J, the gap between germline ends came to 14 bases. This CDR3 comprises 13 residues. Germline V gives CDR1 SEHNR, CDR2 FQNEAQ (reference sequence). The CDR3: CASSSGLRAEQYF. CDR3 bases: TGTGCCAGCAGCTCCGGACTTCGCGCGGAGCAGTACTTC.

This clonotype has just a few counts. This chain joins TRBV27 and TRBJ1-1; D perhaps matches TRBD1 (5 bases). The length of the CDR3 is 15 residues. CDR1 and CDR2 from the germline V gene are MNHEY and SMNVEV (reference sequence). Trimming cost V 6 bases and J 6 bases, with 20 bases left between them. The CDR3 is CASSRQSGVGAEAFF. The CDR3 DNA reads TGTGCCAGCAGCAGGCAGTCGGGGGTTGGGGCTGAAGCTTTCTTT.

This clonotype was seen more than once but under ten times. The chain links TRBV10-3 to TRBJ2-1; TRBD2 matches 11 bases. The V segment lost 11 bases and the J segment 4 bases; nucleotides outside the gene matches: 16. This CDR3 region has 17 residues. Germline V gene data show CDR1 as ENHRY and CDR2 as SYGVKD. CDR3 protein: CAVLSASGGTLYNEQFF. The CDR3, as DNA: TGTGCCGTCCTTTCGGCTAGCGGGGGGACCTTATACAATGAGCAGTTCTTC.

The chain links TRBV7-9 to TRBJ1-1; the match to TRBD1 covers 8 bases. The CDR3 covers 16 residues. CDR1 is SEHNR, CDR2 FQNEAQ, per germline (reference sequence). Trimming at V came to 2 bases and at J to 3 bases, leaving 8 bases not matched to a gene. The DNA of the CDR3 is TGTGCCAGCAGCTTATACTCCGGACAGGGAGACACTGAAGCTTTCTTT. It translates to CASSLYSGQGDTEAFF.

The chain joins TRBV7-2 to TRBJ2-1; D is unresolved. V was cut by 2 bases and J by 3 bases, with 11 bases left in between. Germline lookup yields CDR1 SGHTA and CDR2 FQGNSA. The CDR3 sequence is 15 residues long. CDR3: CASSLSGRNYNEQFF. The CDR3 DNA reads TGTGCCAGCAGCTTATCTGGGCGGAACTACAATGAGCAGTTCTTC.

A few counts support this clonotype. The chain carries TRBV27 and TRBJ2-3, with 8 nucleotides matching TRBD2. V shed 6 bases and J 5 bases; nucleotides not matched to a gene: 4. CDR1 is MNHEY, CDR2 SMNVEV, per germline (reference sequence). There are 13 residues in the CDR3. The CDR3 region has the DNA TGTGCCAGCAGCTGGAGCGGGGGAGATACGCAGTATTTT. This sequence encodes CASSWSGGDTQYF.

This clonotype showed up just a few times. The rearrangement uses TRBV9 and TRBJ2-2, with TRBD2 identical over 10 bases. CDR3 size: 16 residues. Germline CDR1 and CDR2: SGDLS and YYNGEE. V trimming: 4 bases; J trimming: 3 bases; junction bases outside the gene matches: 6. CDR3 amino acids: CASSNSGGLYTGELFF. The CDR3 nucleotides are TGTGCCAGCAGCAATAGCGGGGGGCTTTACACCGGGGAGCTGTTTTTT.

This clonotype was seen repeatedly, ten times or more. The chain carries TRBV7-9 and TRBJ2-5; TRBD2 is a possible D gene (5 bases). Germline V lookup: CDR1 SEHNR, CDR2 FQNEAQ (reference sequence). V was shortened by 1 base and J by 1 base, with 10 bases between the two germline ends. CDR3 length: 15 residues. The CDR3 DNA sequence: TGTGCCAGCAGCTTAGGCCCGGACTCCCAAGAGACCCAGTACTTC. Its protein product is CASSLGPDSQETQYF.

The chain combines TRBV6-1 with TRBJ2-7; D remains ambiguous. V lost 6 bases to trimming and J lost 6 bases, with 9 bases between them. Germline CDR1 reads MNHNS; CDR2 reads SASEGT. This CDR3 has 11 amino acids. This chain's CDR3 is CASRRSGEQYV. DNA for the CDR3: TGTGCCAGCAGGAGGTCCGGCGAGCAGTACGTC.

The chain is built from TRBV10-3 and TRBJ2-1; the D gene is possibly TRBD2 (5 bases). The V gene's germline CDR1 is ENHRY and CDR2 SYGVKD. V was clipped by 7 bases and J by 10 bases, with 11 bases between them. The CDR3 contains 11 residues. CDR3 residues: CAITDGEEQFF. DNA of the CDR3: TGTGCCATCACGGACGGGGAGGAGCAGTTCTTC.